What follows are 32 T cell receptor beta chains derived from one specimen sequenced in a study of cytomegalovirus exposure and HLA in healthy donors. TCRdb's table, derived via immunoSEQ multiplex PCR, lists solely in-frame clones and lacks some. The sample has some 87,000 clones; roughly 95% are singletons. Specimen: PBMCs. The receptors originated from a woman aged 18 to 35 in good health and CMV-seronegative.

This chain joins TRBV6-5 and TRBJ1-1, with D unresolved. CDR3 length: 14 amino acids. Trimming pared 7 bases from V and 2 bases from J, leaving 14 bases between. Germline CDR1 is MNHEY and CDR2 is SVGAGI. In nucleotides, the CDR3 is TGTGCCAGCACCCCGGAGGGCGTTAACACTGAAGCTTTCTTT. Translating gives CASTPEGVNTEAFF.

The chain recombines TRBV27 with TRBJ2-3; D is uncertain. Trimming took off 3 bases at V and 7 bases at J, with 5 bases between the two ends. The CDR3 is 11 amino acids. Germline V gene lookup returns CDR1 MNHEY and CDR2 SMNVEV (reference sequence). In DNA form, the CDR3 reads TGTGCCAGCAGTTTCAGGAATACGCAGTATTTT. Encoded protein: CASSFRNTQYF.

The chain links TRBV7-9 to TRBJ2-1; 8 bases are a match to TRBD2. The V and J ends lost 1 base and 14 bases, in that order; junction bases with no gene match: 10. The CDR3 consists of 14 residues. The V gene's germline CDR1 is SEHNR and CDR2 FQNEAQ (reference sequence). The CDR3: CASSLVTSDGVEFF. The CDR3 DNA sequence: TGTGCCAGCAGCTTAGTGACTAGCGATGGGGTGGAGTTCTTC.

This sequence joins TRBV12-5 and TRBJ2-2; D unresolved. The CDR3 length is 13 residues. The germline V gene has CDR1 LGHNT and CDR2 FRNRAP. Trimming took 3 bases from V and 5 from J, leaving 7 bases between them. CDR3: CASGLRGTGELFF. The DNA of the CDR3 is TGTGCTAGTGGTTTAAGAGGAACCGGGGAGCTGTTTTTT.

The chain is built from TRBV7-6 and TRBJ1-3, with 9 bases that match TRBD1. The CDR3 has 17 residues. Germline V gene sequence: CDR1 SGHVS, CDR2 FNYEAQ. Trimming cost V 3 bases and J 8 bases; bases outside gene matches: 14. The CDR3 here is CASSFGTGIGLGDTIYF. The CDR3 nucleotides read TGTGCCAGCAGCTTCGGGACAGGGATTGGCTTAGGGGACACCATATATTTT.

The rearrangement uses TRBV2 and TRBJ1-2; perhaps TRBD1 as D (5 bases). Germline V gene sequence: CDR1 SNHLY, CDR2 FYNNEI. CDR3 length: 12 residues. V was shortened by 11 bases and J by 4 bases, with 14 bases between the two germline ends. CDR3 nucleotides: TGTGCCCCCGGGAGGGGCATCTATGGCTACACCTTC. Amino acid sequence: CAPGRGIYGYTF.

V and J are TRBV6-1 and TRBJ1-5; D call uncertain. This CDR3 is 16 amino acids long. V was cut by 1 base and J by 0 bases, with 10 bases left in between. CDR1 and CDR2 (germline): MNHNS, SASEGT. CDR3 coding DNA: TGTGCCAGCAGTGAAGTTGGCATTAATAGCAATCAGCCCCAGCATTTT. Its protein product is CASSEVGINSNQPQHF.

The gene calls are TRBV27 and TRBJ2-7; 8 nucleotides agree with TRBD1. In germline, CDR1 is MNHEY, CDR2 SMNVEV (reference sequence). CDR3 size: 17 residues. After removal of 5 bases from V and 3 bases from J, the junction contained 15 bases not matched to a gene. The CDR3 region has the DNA TGTGCCAGCAGTCTACGGTCGGGGACAGGAGACTACTACGAGCAGTACTTC. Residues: CASSLRSGTGDYYEQYF.

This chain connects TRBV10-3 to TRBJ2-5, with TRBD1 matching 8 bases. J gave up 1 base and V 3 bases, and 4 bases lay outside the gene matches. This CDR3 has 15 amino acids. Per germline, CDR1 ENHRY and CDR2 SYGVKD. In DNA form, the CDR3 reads TGTGCCATCAGTGACAGGGGGCTAATCCAAGAGACCCAGTACTTC. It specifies CAISDRGLIQETQYF.

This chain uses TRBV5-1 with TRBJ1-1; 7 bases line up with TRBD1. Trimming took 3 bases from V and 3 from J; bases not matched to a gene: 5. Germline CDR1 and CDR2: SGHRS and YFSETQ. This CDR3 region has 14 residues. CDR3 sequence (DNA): TGCGCCAGCAGCTCGACAGGGTACTACACTGAAGCTTTCTTT. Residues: CASSSTGYYTEAFF.

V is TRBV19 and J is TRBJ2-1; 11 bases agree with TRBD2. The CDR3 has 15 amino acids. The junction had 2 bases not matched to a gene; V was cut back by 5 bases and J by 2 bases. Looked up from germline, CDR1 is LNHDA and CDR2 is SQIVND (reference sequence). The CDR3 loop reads CASSLGLAAYNEQFF. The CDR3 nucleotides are TGTGCCAGTAGTCTGGGACTAGCGGCCTACAATGAGCAGTTCTTC.

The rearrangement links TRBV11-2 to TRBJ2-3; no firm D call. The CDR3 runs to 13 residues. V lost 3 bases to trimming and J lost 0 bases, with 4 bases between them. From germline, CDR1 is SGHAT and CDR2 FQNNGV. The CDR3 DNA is TGTGCCAGCAGCTTCCTCAGCACAGATACGCAGTATTTT. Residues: CASSFLSTDTQYF.

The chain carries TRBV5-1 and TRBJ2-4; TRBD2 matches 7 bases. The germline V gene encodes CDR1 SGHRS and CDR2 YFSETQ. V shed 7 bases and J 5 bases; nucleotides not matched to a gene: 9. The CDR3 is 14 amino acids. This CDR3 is CASAPLGRENIQYF. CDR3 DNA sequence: TGCGCCAGCGCCCCTTTAGGGAGGGAAAACATTCAGTACTTC.

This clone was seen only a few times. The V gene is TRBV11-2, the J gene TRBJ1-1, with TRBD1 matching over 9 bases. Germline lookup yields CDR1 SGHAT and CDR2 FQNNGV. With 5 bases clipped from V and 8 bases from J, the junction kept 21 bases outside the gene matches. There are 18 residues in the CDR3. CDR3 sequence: CASSPRAGMKTGGPEAFF. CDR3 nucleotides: TGTGCCAGCAGCCCCCGGGCGGGGATGAAGACAGGGGGACCCGAAGCTTTCTTT.

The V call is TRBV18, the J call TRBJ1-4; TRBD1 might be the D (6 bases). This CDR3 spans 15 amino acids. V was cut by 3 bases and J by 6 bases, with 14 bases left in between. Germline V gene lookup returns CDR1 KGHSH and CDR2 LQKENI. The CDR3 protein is CASSPRSGVDEKLFF. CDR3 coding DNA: TGTGCCAGCTCACCTCGGTCAGGGGTCGATGAAAAACTGTTTTTT.

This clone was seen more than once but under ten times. The CDR3 sequence is CASSTSGQGPYEQYF. The CDR3 region has the DNA TGTGCCAGCAGTACATCGGGACAGGGTCCCTACGAGCAGTACTTC. The rearrangement links TRBV27 to TRBJ2-7; 9 nucleotides match TRBD1. Unmatched junction bases numbered 7, after V lost 5 bases and J lost 2 bases. This CDR3 comprises 15 residues. From germline, CDR1 is MNHEY and CDR2 SMNVEV (reference sequence).

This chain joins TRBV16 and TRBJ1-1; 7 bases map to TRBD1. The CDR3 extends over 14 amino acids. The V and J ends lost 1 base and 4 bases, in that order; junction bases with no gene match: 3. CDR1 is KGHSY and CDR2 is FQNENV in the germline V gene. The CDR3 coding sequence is TGTGCCAGCAGCCAATTAGCAGGGGGCACTGAAGCTTTCTTT. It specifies CASSQLAGGTEAFF.

CDR3 amino acids: CASSFISGLNTDTQYF. The CDR3, as DNA: TGTGCCAGCAGTTTCATATCGGGACTAAACACAGATACGCAGTATTTT. V gene TRBV27 combines with J gene TRBJ2-3; 7 bases are a match to TRBD2. Germline V gene sequence: CDR1 MNHEY, CDR2 SMNVEV (reference sequence). J lost 2 bases, V lost 3 bases, and 8 bases had no gene match. This CDR3 comprises 16 residues.

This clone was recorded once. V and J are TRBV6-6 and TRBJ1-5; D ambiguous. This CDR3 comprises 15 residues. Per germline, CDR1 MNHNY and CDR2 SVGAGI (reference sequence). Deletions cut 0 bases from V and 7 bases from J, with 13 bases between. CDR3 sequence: CASSYSGSNGQPQHF. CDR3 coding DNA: TGTGCCAGCAGTTACTCCGGGTCCAACGGGCAGCCCCAGCATTTT.

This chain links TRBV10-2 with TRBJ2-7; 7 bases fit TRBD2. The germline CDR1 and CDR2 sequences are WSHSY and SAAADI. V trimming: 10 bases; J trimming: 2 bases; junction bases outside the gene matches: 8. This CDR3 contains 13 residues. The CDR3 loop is CATLRESTYEQYF. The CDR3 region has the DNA TGCGCCACCTTGCGGGAGTCAACCTACGAGCAGTACTTC.

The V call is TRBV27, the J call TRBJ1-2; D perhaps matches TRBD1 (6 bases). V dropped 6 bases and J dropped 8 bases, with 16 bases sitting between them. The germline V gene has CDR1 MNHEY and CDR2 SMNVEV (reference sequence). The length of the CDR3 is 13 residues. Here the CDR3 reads CASSLQGAAGYTF. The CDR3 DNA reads TGTGCCAGCAGCCTACAGGGAGCCGCCGGCTACACCTTC.

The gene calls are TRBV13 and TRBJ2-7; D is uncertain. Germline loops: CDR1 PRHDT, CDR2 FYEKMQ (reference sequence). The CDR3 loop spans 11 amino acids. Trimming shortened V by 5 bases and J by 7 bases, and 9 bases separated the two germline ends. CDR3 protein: CASSRSREQYF. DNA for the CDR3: TGTGCCAGCAGCCGTTCTCGGGAGCAGTACTTC.

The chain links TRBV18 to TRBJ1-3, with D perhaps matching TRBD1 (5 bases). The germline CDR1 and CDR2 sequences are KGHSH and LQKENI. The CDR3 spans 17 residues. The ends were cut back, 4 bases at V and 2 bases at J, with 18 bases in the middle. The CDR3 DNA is TGTGCCAGCTCACTAGTACCTGGGCAGACAGCTGGAAACACCATATATTTT. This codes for CASSLVPGQTAGNTIYF.

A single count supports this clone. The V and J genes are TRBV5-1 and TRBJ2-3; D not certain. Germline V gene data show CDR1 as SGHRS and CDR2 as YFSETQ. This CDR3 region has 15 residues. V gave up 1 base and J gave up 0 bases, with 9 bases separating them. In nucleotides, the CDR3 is TGCGCCAGCAGCTTGTTAAACTGGAGCACAGATACGCAGTATTTT. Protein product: CASSLLNWSTDTQYF.

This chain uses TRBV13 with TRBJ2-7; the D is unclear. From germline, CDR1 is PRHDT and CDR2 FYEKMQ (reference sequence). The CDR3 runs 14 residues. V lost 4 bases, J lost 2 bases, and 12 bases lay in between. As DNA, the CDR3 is TGTGCCAGCAGCTCAAGACTCAGAGCCTACGAGCAGTACTTC. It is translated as CASSSRLRAYEQYF.

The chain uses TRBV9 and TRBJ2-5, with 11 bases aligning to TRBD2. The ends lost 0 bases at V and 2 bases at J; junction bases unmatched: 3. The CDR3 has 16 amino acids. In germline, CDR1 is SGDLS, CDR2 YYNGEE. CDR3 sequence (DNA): TGTGCCAGCAGCGTAGTAGCGGGAGGGGGTCAAGAGACCCAGTACTTC. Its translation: CASSVVAGGGQETQYF.

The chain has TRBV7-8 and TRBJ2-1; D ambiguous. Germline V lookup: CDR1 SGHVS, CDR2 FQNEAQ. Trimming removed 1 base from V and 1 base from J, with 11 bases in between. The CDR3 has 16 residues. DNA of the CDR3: TGTGCCAGCAGCTTAGTTGGCCTCAATTCCTACAATGAGCAGTTCTTC. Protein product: CASSLVGLNSYNEQFF.

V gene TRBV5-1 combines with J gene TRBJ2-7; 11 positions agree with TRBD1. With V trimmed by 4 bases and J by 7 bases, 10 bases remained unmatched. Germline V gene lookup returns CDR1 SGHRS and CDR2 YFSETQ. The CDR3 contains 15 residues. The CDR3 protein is CASSQPGQGVSEQYF. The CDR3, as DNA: TGCGCCAGCAGCCAACCGGGACAGGGGGTCTCGGAGCAGTACTTC.

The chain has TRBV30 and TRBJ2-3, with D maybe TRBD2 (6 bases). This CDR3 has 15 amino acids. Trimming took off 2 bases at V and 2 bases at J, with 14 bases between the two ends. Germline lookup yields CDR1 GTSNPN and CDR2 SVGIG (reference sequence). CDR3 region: CAWSRDSLSTDTQYF. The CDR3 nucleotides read TGTGCCTGGAGTAGGGACTCTTTATCCACAGATACGCAGTATTTT.

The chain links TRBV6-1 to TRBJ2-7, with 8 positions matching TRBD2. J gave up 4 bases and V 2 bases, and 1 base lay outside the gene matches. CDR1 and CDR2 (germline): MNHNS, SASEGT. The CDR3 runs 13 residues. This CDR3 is CASSEREGYEQYF. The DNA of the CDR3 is TGTGCCAGCAGTGAACGGGAGGGTTACGAGCAGTACTTC.

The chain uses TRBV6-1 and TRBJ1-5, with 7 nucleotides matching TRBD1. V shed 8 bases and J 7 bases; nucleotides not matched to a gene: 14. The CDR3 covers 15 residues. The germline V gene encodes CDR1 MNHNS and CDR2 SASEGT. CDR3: CASSGAQGHGQPQHF. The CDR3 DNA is TGTGCCAGCTCAGGCGCACAGGGGCACGGACAGCCCCAGCATTTT.

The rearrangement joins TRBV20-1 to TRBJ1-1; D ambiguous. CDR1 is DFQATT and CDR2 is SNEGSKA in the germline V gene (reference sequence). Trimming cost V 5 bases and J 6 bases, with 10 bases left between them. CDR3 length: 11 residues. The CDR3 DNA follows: TGCAGTGCTCCCCCTGGGCCTGAAGCTTTCTTT. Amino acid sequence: CSAPPGPEAFF.